This TCR beta chain emerged from a study of cytomegalovirus exposure and HLA in healthy donors. In this sample, this clone turned up a few times. Its antigen is not identified. Study-wide findings and caveats: The productive fraction for most TCR beta V segments was about 90% or about 30% in an earlier analysis. TCR beta sequences reportedly predicted most subjects' HLA-A and HLA-B alleles accurately. A later analysis reported that several of the most significant clusters appeared to be linked to common viral pathogens, among them Epstein-Barr virus.

Germline V gives CDR1 MNHEY, CDR2 SVGAGI. Trimming pared 5 bases from V and 3 bases from J, leaving 14 bases between. This CDR3 is 14 amino acids long. PCR amplification relied on 60 Vbeta primers (plus 13 Jbeta primers). Here immunoSEQ multiplex PCR was the method, and the copy in TCRdb shows in-frame clones only, minus some. The profile shows about 190,000 clones, roughly 80% of them singletons. This sequence joins TRBV6-5 and TRBJ2-7, with D possibly being TRBD1 (6 bases). The clonotype was recovered from a woman aged 18-35 years in good health and CMV-seronegative. The sequencing input was PBMCs. The CDR3 here is CASSPGQRSYEQYF. In DNA, the CDR3 is TGTGCCAGCAGTCCCGGACAGCGGAGCTACGAGCAGTACTTC.